These 15 T cell receptor beta chains came from one sample sequenced in a study of blood T cell repertoires in COVID-19. Profiled with immunoSEQ multiplex PCR; TCRdb holds only in-frame clones, not every one. The sample shows about 73,000 clones, about four fifths of them seen only once. Source material: peripheral blood. Receptors originate from a woman aged 70-85 years with acute or convalescent COVID-19.

This chain joins TRBV3-1 (or the pseudogene TRBV3-2) and TRBJ2-1, with TRBD1 as a possible D gene (5 bases). Trimming removed 4 bases at V and 0 bases at J, with 13 bases between. The CDR3 spans 16 residues. CDR1 is LGHDT and CDR2 is YNNKEL in the germline V gene (reference sequence). Here the CDR3 reads CASSRLGESSYNEQFF. Written as DNA, the CDR3 is TGTGCCAGCAGCCGATTAGGGGAAAGCTCCTACAATGAGCAGTTCTTC.

This clone was detected only a few times. This chain joins TRBV4-1 and TRBJ1-3, with TRBD1 matching over 9 bases. With 2 bases clipped from V and 4 bases from J, the junction kept 6 bases outside the gene matches. CDR1 MGHRA and CDR2 YSYEKL come from the germline V gene. The CDR3 consists of 16 residues. CDR3 region: CASSQPGQGSGNTIYF. The CDR3 region has the DNA TGCGCCAGCAGCCAACCGGGACAGGGATCCGGAAACACCATATATTTT.

The chain has TRBV18 and TRBJ2-5; TRBD1 matches at 9 bases. CDR3 size: 17 residues. J was trimmed by 1 base and V by 2 bases; bases with no gene match: 8. Germline V gives CDR1 KGHSH, CDR2 LQKENI. CDR3 amino acids: CASSPRGRTGAQETQYF. The CDR3 DNA reads as TGTGCCAGCTCACCAAGAGGGCGGACAGGGGCCCAAGAGACCCAGTACTTC.

The rearrangement joins TRBV5-1 to TRBJ1-3; TRBD1 might be the D (5 bases). The V end was cut by 1 base, the J end by 2 bases, with 10 bases between. The CDR3 contains 15 residues. The V gene's germline CDR1 is SGHRS and CDR2 YFSETQ. CDR3 amino acids: CASSLQGLPGNTIYF. In nucleotides, the CDR3 is TGCGCCAGCAGCTTGCAGGGACTGCCTGGAAACACCATATATTTT.

The chain uses TRBV30 and TRBJ1-2; the D gene is possibly TRBD1 (6 bases). The CDR3 is 14 residues long. With 2 bases removed from V and 6 bases from J, the gap between germline ends came to 16 bases. Per germline, CDR1 GTSNPN and CDR2 SVGIG (reference sequence). CDR3 sequence (DNA): TGTGCCTGGAGTCCACTACTTCAGGGGAATGGCTACACCTTC. Residues: CAWSPLLQGNGYTF. Based on the CDR3 plus reference TRBV30 and TRBJ1-2, the full variable domain is SQTIHQWPATLVQPVGSPLSLECTVEGTSNPNLYWYRQAAGRGLQLLFYSVGIGQISSEVPQNLSASRPQDRQFILSSKKLLLSDSGFYLCAWSPLLQGNGYTFGSGTRLTVV.

In its sample, this clone was seen once. This chain links TRBV7-6 with TRBJ1-5, with D unresolved. Trimming removed 2 bases from V and 3 bases from J, with 11 bases in between. Germline values: CDR1 SGHVS, CDR2 FNYEAQ. The CDR3 has 15 residues. The CDR3 protein is CASSLRAGINQPQHF. CDR3 bases: TGTGCCAGCAGCTTAAGGGCGGGGATCAATCAGCCCCAGCATTTT.

As regards this clone: Germline and junction disagree at one end, which may indicate a read error. V gene TRBV18 combines with J gene TRBJ1-4; unclear D gene. This CDR3 contains 15 residues. Germline V lookup: CDR1 KGHSH, CDR2 LQKENI. The CDR3 DNA reads TGTGCCAGCTCACTTTCACAGTCAGTTAATGAACAACTGTTTTTT. Residues: CASSLSQSVNEQLFF.

This clone has more than one count but fewer than ten. V is TRBV6-1 and J is TRBJ1-2; 9 bases are a match to TRBD1. Germline CDR1 is MNHNS and CDR2 is SASEGT. The V gene end was trimmed by 4 bases and the J gene end by 7 bases; junction bases not matched to a gene: 16. The CDR3 extends over 17 amino acids. CDR3 region: CASSGAGTGNTRGGYTF. The CDR3 coding sequence is TGTGCCAGCAGTGGAGCCGGGACAGGGAACACCAGAGGTGGCTACACCTTC.

The CDR3 sequence is CASRALAGAIYEQYF. The CDR3, as DNA: TGTGCCAGCAGGGCACTAGCGGGAGCCATCTACGAGCAGTACTTC. The chain links TRBV2 to TRBJ2-7, with 11 bases fitting TRBD2. There are 15 residues in the CDR3. Germline V lookup: CDR1 SNHLY, CDR2 FYNNEI. Trimming took 6 bases from V and 3 from J; bases not matched to a gene: 7.

The chain employs TRBV5-1 and TRBJ1-3; possible D gene TRBD1, 6 bases. The germline CDR1 and CDR2 sequences are SGHRS and YFSETQ. Trimming stripped 4 bases from V and 2 bases from J, with 16 bases between. The CDR3 extends over 16 amino acids. CDR3 sequence reads: CASSRRAGETGNTIYF. The CDR3 DNA sequence: TGCGCCAGCAGCCGCCGGGCAGGGGAGACTGGAAACACCATATATTTT.

The chain combines TRBV4-1 with TRBJ1-5, with 8 bases lining up with TRBD1. J was trimmed by 2 bases and V by 4 bases; bases with no gene match: 4. Germline CDR1 is MGHRA and CDR2 is YSYEKL. This CDR3 spans 15 amino acids. The CDR3 DNA sequence: TGCGCCAGCAGCCCAATGGGACAGGGCAATCAGCCCCAGCATTTT. As protein: CASSPMGQGNQPQHF.

This clone was seen only a few times. The V and J genes are TRBV19 and TRBJ2-1, with TRBD2 matching over 9 bases. Trimming removed 2 bases from V and 6 bases from J; junction bases left unmatched: 8. The CDR3 length is 16 residues. Germline-derived CDR1 and CDR2 are LNHDA and SQIVND (reference sequence). CDR3 DNA: TGTGCCAGTAGTATATCGGTCGGCGGGAGGGCCAATGAGCAGTTCTTC. Protein product: CASSISVGGRANEQFF.

V gene TRBV19 combines with J gene TRBJ2-1; D is ambiguous. Germline CDR1 LNHDA, CDR2 SQIVND (reference sequence). The CDR3 is 15 residues long. V was pared by 4 bases and J by 0 bases, with 10 bases between. CDR3 nucleotides: TGTGCCAGTAGTAGCGGCCAGAGCTCCTACAATGAGCAGTTCTTC. It is translated as CASSSGQSSYNEQFF. The full variable domain, rest sourced from reference TRBV19 and TRBJ2-1, is DGGITQSPKYLFRKEGQNVTLSCEQNLNHDAMYWYRQDPGQGLRLIYYSQIVNDFQKGDIAEGYSVSREKKESFPLTVTSAQKNPTAFYLCASSSGQSSYNEQFFGPGTRLTVL.

V is TRBV7-6 and J is TRBJ2-2, with 7 bases lining up with TRBD1. V shed 6 bases and J 6 bases; nucleotides not matched to a gene: 13. This CDR3 has 16 amino acids. Germline loops: CDR1 SGHVS, CDR2 FNYEAQ. This chain's CDR3 is CASRPSTSTGAGELFF. Here the CDR3 DNA reads TGTGCCAGCAGACCCTCAACTTCAACAGGGGCCGGGGAGCTGTTTTTT.

This sequence joins TRBV7-9 and TRBJ2-5; TRBD1 matches at 10 bases. CDR1 and CDR2 from the germline V gene are SEHNR and FQNEAQ (reference sequence). CDR3 size: 14 residues. J lost 4 bases, V lost 6 bases, and 5 bases had no gene match. CDR3 DNA: TGTGCCAGCAGGAGGACAGGGGGAGGAGAGACCCAGTACTTC. It translates to CASRRTGGGETQYF.